This TCR beta chain derives from a study of vaccination effects on CD4 cells after COVID-19. For the study at large: The participants, recipients of two vaccine doses, got either BNT162b2 or mRNA-1273. Overall study results and limits: Clones that were induced by infection or by vaccine showed marked contraction late after vaccination.

Note on this clone: The antigen is not known.

The assay was immunoSEQ multiplex PCR, and TCRdb's table has in-frame clones only and misses some. The sample lists about 41,000 clones; 55% to 75% were seen once. Antigen-specific CD4+ T cells expanded by the ViraFEST assay with viral peptide pools were then sequenced. Researchers isolated CD4+ T cells once less than twelve days of culture had elapsed. Nucleocapsid antibody tests were negative, and the vaccine recipients had no prior SARS-CoV-2 infection. Each well held 1.5 million to 2.5 million PBMC cultured with around 9 ug/ml peptides and around 11 IU/ml IL-2. The CDR3 spans 16 residues. From germline, CDR1 is MNHEY and CDR2 SVGAGI. The J segment lost 6 bases and the V segment lost 0 bases, leaving 7 bases of the junction unmatched.

The sequenced sample was CD4+ T cells from PBMCs cultured with HCoV-OC43 spike peptides, obtained before COVID-19 vaccination. The sample's subset: HCoV-OC43 spike overlapping peptide pool stimulation. This TCR was sampled from a human donor who received a COVID-19 vaccine. The chain recombines TRBV6-5 with TRBJ2-3; 9 bases align to TRBD2. The DNA for the CDR3 is TGTGCCAGCAGTTACTCGCTCGCGGGGGGGCCCGATACGCAGTATTTT. This codes for CASSYSLAGGPDTQYF.